This T cell receptor beta chain was observed in a study of regulatory T cells in long-lasting Graves disease. Regarding the study as a whole: Persistent disease samples used TRBV28, TRBJ1-2 and TRBJ2-5 preferentially.

This clonotype has only a few counts. Its specificity is unknown. Germline assignment: CDR1 MDHEN and CDR2 SYDVKM. The CDR3 has 14 amino acids. V gave up 6 bases and J gave up 11 bases, with 22 bases separating them. TCR beta libraries were built with iRepertoire HTBI primers and Arm-PCR of CDR3 regions. TCRdb itself ran the multiplex PCR reads through MiXCR, one entry per CDR3 protein. The table shows fewer than 600,000 distinct CDR3 sequences, with under 25% occurring only once. Time point of the sample: persistent/refractory GD, antithyroid drugs over 5 years with positive TRAb. The TCR library was made from RNA that had been extracted from PBMCs in TRIzol. The diagnosis of Graves' disease used American Thyroid Association guidelines.

The sample here was peripheral blood mononuclear cells (PBMCs), taken when the disease was refractory, from a patient treated with antithyroid drugs. This TCR derives from a female donor with Graves disease. The chain recombines TRBV28 with TRBJ1-1; perhaps TRBD1 as D (6 bases). CDR3 bases: TGTGCCAGCAGATTCTCATCGGGGGGCGTGGGTGCTTTCTTT. It encodes CASRFSSGGVGAFF.